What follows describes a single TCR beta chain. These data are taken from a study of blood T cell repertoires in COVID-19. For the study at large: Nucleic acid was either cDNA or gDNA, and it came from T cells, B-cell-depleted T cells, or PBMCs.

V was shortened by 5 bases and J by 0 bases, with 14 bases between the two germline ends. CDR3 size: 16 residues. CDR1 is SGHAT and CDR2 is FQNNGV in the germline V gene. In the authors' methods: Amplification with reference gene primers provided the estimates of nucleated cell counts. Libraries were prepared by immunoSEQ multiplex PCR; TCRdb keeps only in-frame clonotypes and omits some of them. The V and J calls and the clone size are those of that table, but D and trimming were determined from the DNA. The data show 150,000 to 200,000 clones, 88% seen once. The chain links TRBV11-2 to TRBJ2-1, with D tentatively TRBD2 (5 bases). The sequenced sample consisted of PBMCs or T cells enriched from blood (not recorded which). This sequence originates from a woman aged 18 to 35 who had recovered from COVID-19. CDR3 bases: TGTGCCAGCAGCCACACGGGGTCCAGCTCCTACAATGAGCAGTTCTTC. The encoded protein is CASSHTGSSSYNEQFF.